These 30 T cell receptor beta chains share one sample of origin, sequenced in a study of blood T cell repertoires in COVID-19. Clones were read by immunoSEQ multiplex PCR, and TCRdb kept only the in-frame ones, dropping some. The profile shows roughly 260,000 clones, approximately 80% of them singletons. Sequencing was carried out using peripheral blood. All receptors come from a woman aged 80 or older with active or convalescent COVID-19.

This chain joins TRBV5-1 and TRBJ1-2; maybe TRBD1 (5 bases). Per germline, CDR1 SGHRS and CDR2 YFSETQ. V lost 5 bases and J lost 4, with 15 bases in between. This CDR3 comprises 14 residues. CDR3 region: CASSGPGEVYGYTF. The CDR3 DNA reads TGCGCCAGCAGTGGACCGGGGGAAGTCTATGGCTACACCTTC.

The chain has TRBV2 and TRBJ1-5; a weak D match, TRBD1 (5 bases). The CDR3 is 13 residues long. Germline CDR1 SNHLY, CDR2 FYNNEI. Trimming cost V 11 bases and J 0 bases, with 11 bases left between them. CDR3 loop: CAAAGNSNQPQHF. The CDR3 DNA reads as TGTGCCGCCGCAGGGAATAGCAATCAGCCCCAGCATTTT. Drawing the rest from reference TRBV2 and TRBJ1-5, the complete variable domain is EPEVTQTPSHQVTQMGQEVILRCVPISNHLYFYWYRQILGQKVEFLVSFYNNEISEKSEIFDDQFSVERPDGSNFTLKIRSTKLEDSAMYFCAAAGNSNQPQHFGDGTRLSIL.

As concerns this clone: Germline is not matched at one junction end, which may reflect a read error. CDR3 residues: CASSTGAGYGHTF. CDR3 sequence (DNA): TGTGCCAGCAGCACAGGGGCGGGCTATGGCCACACCTTC. The rearrangement uses TRBV6-5 and TRBJ1-2, with TRBD1 matching over 7 bases. CDR3 length equals 13 residues. Germline lookup yields CDR1 MNHEY and CDR2 SVGAGI.

The gene calls are TRBV3-1 (or the pseudogene TRBV3-2) and TRBJ1-6; 8 nucleotides agree with TRBD1. With V trimmed by 1 base and J by 2 bases, 4 bases remained unmatched. CDR3 length equals 17 residues. CDR1 and CDR2 from the germline V gene are LGHDT and YNNKEL (reference sequence). This chain's CDR3 is CASSQGGQGTYNSPLHF. In nucleotides, the CDR3 is TGTGCCAGCAGCCAAGGTGGACAGGGCACCTATAATTCACCCCTCCACTTT.

CDR3 sequence reads: CASSPDYIPQGKGGYTF. As DNA, the CDR3 is TGTGCCAGCAGCCCCGATTATATTCCCCAGGGGAAGGGTGGCTACACCTTC. The chain has TRBV5-4 and TRBJ1-2; the D gene is possibly TRBD1 (6 bases). This CDR3 comprises 17 residues. Trimming removed 4 bases at V and 7 bases at J, with 26 bases between. CDR1 and CDR2 (germline): SGHNT, YYREEE (reference sequence).

The rearrangement joins TRBV6-5 to TRBJ1-4; D unclear. CDR1 and CDR2 from the germline V gene are MNHEY and SVGAGI. This CDR3 spans 15 amino acids. Trimming shortened V by 0 bases and J by 8 bases, and 13 bases separated the two germline ends. The CDR3 protein is CASSYSASPPEKLFF. The CDR3 DNA reads as TGTGCCAGCAGTTACTCGGCCAGTCCACCAGAAAAACTGTTTTTT.

V gene TRBV7-9 combines with J gene TRBJ2-3, with 10 nucleotides matching TRBD1. The CDR3 contains 19 residues. With 5 bases clipped from V and 9 bases from J, the junction kept 23 bases outside the gene matches. CDR1 is SEHNR and CDR2 is FQNEAQ in the germline V gene (reference sequence). CDR3 in amino acids: CASSVRDRGLDSTKGTQYF. The DNA for the CDR3 is TGTGCCAGCAGCGTCCGGGACAGGGGACTAGATTCGACCAAGGGGACGCAGTATTTT.

The J gene is TRBJ1-2, the V gene TRBV4-2, with 8 bases fitting TRBD1. The CDR3 covers 14 residues. Germline V gives CDR1 LGHNA, CDR2 YNFKEQ. The junction had 6 bases not matched to a gene; V was cut back by 3 bases and J by 6 bases. The CDR3 spells CASSHPDRENGYTF. As DNA, the CDR3 is TGTGCCAGCAGCCACCCGGACAGGGAGAATGGCTACACCTTC.

This chain joins TRBV15 and TRBJ1-3; perhaps TRBD1 as D (5 bases). Germline V gives CDR1 LNHNV, CDR2 YYDKDF (reference sequence). CDR3 length equals 14 residues. Trimming cost V 8 bases and J 0 bases, with 11 bases left between them. The CDR3 spells CATLLTGSGNTIYF. As DNA, the CDR3 is TGTGCCACCCTGCTTACAGGCTCTGGAAACACCATATATTTT.

This chain connects TRBV19 to TRBJ2-1; possible D gene TRBD2, 6 bases. The length of the CDR3 is 17 residues. Germline values: CDR1 LNHDA, CDR2 SQIVND (reference sequence). The germline V and J ends were trimmed by 5 bases and 0 bases, with 17 bases remaining between them. The CDR3, as DNA: TGTGCCAGTAGTCCAGGAGGAGGGGCTAGCTCCTACAATGAGCAGTTCTTC. Translation: CASSPGGGASSYNEQFF.

This chain links TRBV18 with TRBJ2-2; 11 nucleotides agree with TRBD2. Trimming took 4 bases from V and 3 from J; bases not matched to a gene: 7. Germline assignment: CDR1 KGHSH and CDR2 LQKENI. The CDR3 is made up of 17 amino acids. The chain's CDR3 is CASSRELAGVYTGELFF. The CDR3 coding sequence is TGTGCCAGCTCACGAGAACTAGCGGGAGTTTACACCGGGGAGCTGTTTTTT. The variable domain in full, completed from reference TRBV18 and TRBJ2-2, reads NAGVMQNPRHLVRRRGQEARLRCSPMKGHSHVYWYRQLPEEGLKFMVYLQKENIIDESGMPKERFSAEFPKEGPSILRIQQVVRGDSAAYFCASSRELAGVYTGELFFGEGSRLTVL.

This clone was detected only a few times. The chain employs TRBV7-9 and TRBJ2-7; D uncertain. Deletions cut 1 base from V and 2 bases from J, with 6 bases between. The CDR3 has 13 amino acids. Germline-derived CDR1 and CDR2 are SEHNR and FQNEAQ (reference sequence). This CDR3 reads CASSLVVTYEQYF. In nucleotides, the CDR3 is TGTGCCAGCAGCTTAGTTGTCACCTACGAGCAGTACTTC.

The rearrangement links TRBV6-5 to TRBJ1-1; D is perhaps TRBD1 (6 bases). V shed 2 bases and J shed 8 bases, with 12 bases lying between them. The CDR3 spans 13 residues. Per germline, CDR1 MNHEY and CDR2 SVGAGI. CDR3 amino acids: CASSYPGQEEAFF. For the CDR3, the DNA is TGTGCCAGCAGTTACCCGGGACAAGAAGAAGCTTTCTTT.

The chain combines TRBV5-1 with TRBJ2-7; D gene uncertain. The V gene lost 2 bases and the J gene lost 2 bases, with 11 bases spanning the gap. Germline CDR1 is SGHRS and CDR2 is YFSETQ. This CDR3 is built from 14 residues. The CDR3, as DNA: TGCGCCAGCAGCTTCGCACAGCTCCCCTACGAGCAGTACTTC. Its translation is CASSFAQLPYEQYF.

The chain couples TRBV28 to TRBJ2-7, with 9 bases aligning to TRBD1. This CDR3 comprises 15 residues. Germline values: CDR1 MDHEN, CDR2 SYDVKM. The trim removed 8 bases at V and 4 bases at J, leaving 12 bases unmatched. The CDR3 loop is CASCWGTGKAYEQYF. The CDR3 DNA reads TGTGCCAGCTGTTGGGGGACAGGGAAGGCGTACGAGCAGTACTTC.

The rearrangement links TRBV10-3 to TRBJ2-6; D is perhaps TRBD2 (6 bases). Germline-derived CDR1 and CDR2 are ENHRY and SYGVKD. Deletions cut 2 bases from V and 3 bases from J, with 8 bases between. CDR3 size: 15 residues. The CDR3 DNA is TGTGCCATCAGTGAGGCGGGGAGTGGGGCCAACGTCCTGACTTTC. Protein: CAISEAGSGANVLTF.

V usage is TRBV20-1 and J usage is TRBJ2-5; D gene ambiguous. The CDR3 is made up of 12 amino acids. The ends were cut back, 3 bases at V and 7 bases at J, with 12 bases in the middle. Germline lookup yields CDR1 DFQATT and CDR2 SNEGSKA (reference sequence). The CDR3 DNA sequence: TGCAGTGCTAGTGGAGCCGTTTGGACCCAGTACTTC. It encodes CSASGAVWTQYF.

The chain employs TRBV3-1 (or the pseudogene TRBV3-2) and TRBJ2-7; 7 positions match TRBD2. The V segment lost 4 bases and the J segment 1 base; nucleotides outside the gene matches: 10. The CDR3 totals 16 residues. The germline V gene encodes CDR1 LGHDT and CDR2 YNNKEL (reference sequence). CDR3 in amino acids: CASSPPTSKGSYEQYF. The CDR3 nucleotides are TGTGCCAGCAGCCCACCGACTAGCAAGGGGTCCTACGAGCAGTACTTC.

The chain is built from TRBV5-4 and TRBJ2-1; 8 positions agree with TRBD2. This CDR3 comprises 18 residues. Trimming cost V 4 bases and J 6 bases; bases outside gene matches: 18. CDR1 and CDR2 from the germline V gene are SGHNT and YYREEE (reference sequence). The CDR3 region is CASSPLIAGYMSSNEQFF. The CDR3 DNA sequence: TGTGCCAGCAGCCCACTTATAGCGGGATATATGTCGAGCAATGAGCAGTTCTTC.

The CDR3 nucleotides are TGTGCCAGCAGCCACGACAATACCTTAGAGACCCAGTACTTC. Translated: CASSHDNTLETQYF. The gene calls are TRBV5-4 and TRBJ2-5, with D uncertain. The germline CDR1 and CDR2 sequences are SGHNT and YYREEE (reference sequence). This CDR3 region has 14 residues. Between the trimmed V and J ends, which lost 4 bases and 4 bases, there was a span of 14 bases.

V is TRBV4-1 and J is TRBJ2-5; a possible D gene is TRBD2 (5 bases). V lost 4 bases and J 5 bases, leaving 14 bases between the germline ends. This CDR3 spans 14 amino acids. Germline V gives CDR1 MGHRA, CDR2 YSYEKL. Here the CDR3 DNA reads TGCGCCAGCAGCCGCCAAGGAGGCGTGGAGACCCAGTACTTC. Amino acids: CASSRQGGVETQYF.

DNA of the CDR3: TGTGCCAGCAGCCCCTTCGCGGGGGGGAGGGGAGATACGCAGTATTTT. Translating it yields CASSPFAGGRGDTQYF. The chain uses TRBV9 and TRBJ2-3; 9 bases line up with TRBD2. CDR1 SGDLS and CDR2 YYNGEE come from the germline V gene. The CDR3 spans 16 residues. With V trimmed by 4 bases and J by 5 bases, 11 bases remained unmatched.

The gene calls are TRBV30 and TRBJ2-7; TRBD1 matches 8 bases. Trimming took 5 bases from V and 4 from J; bases not matched to a gene: 7. Germline V gene lookup returns CDR1 GTSNPN and CDR2 SVGIG (reference sequence). The CDR3 is 13 amino acids. Written as DNA, the CDR3 is TGTGCCTGGGGTACAGGGGGGACGTACGAGCAGTACTTC. It translates to CAWGTGGTYEQYF.

The gene calls are TRBV2 and TRBJ2-7; perhaps TRBD2 as D (6 bases). V was trimmed by 8 bases and J by 0 bases, leaving 17 bases between them. CDR3 length: 15 residues. The germline V gene encodes CDR1 SNHLY and CDR2 FYNNEI. DNA of the CDR3: TGTGCCAGCTTCGGTGCGGGGCGACCCTCCTACGAGCAGTACTTC. Translating gives CASFGAGRPSYEQYF.

The chain combines TRBV6-1 with TRBJ1-2; 9 nucleotides match TRBD1. V shed 4 bases, J shed 4 bases, and the junction held 10 bases outside the gene matches. This CDR3 contains 16 residues. Germline V gene lookup returns CDR1 MNHNS and CDR2 SASEGT. This CDR3 is CASSALTGTGTYGYTF. DNA of the CDR3: TGTGCCAGCAGTGCCTTAACCGGGACAGGGACCTATGGCTACACCTTC.

The chain is built from TRBV5-6 and TRBJ2-1; 7 nucleotides align to TRBD1. V was pared by 3 bases and J by 0 bases, with 6 bases of the junction left unmatched. CDR1 SGHDT and CDR2 YYEEEE come from the germline V gene. The CDR3 totals 16 residues. CDR3 in amino acids: CASSYTGASSYNEQFF. DNA for the CDR3: TGTGCCAGCAGCTACACAGGGGCGAGCTCCTACAATGAGCAGTTCTTC. The full variable domain, with the rest looked up from reference TRBV5-6 and TRBJ2-1, is DAGVTQSPTHLIKTRGQQVTLRCSPKSGHDTVSWYQQALGQGPQFIFQYYEEEERQRGNFPDRFSGHQFPNYSSELNVNALLLGDSALYLCASSYTGASSYNEQFFGPGTRLTVL.

The chain is built from TRBV3-1 (or the pseudogene TRBV3-2) and TRBJ2-5, with 13 bases identical to TRBD2. J gave up 9 bases and V 5 bases, and 12 bases lay outside the gene matches. This CDR3 region has 16 residues. CDR1 and CDR2 (germline): LGHDT, YNNKEL (reference sequence). The DNA for the CDR3 is TGTGCCAGCAGCTCCCGGACTAGCGGGAGCCTGGGGGCCCAGTACTTC. This encodes CASSSRTSGSLGAQYF.

The chain combines TRBV30 with TRBJ2-3; possibly TRBD2 for D (5 bases). This CDR3 comprises 14 residues. Trimming shortened V by 4 bases and J by 6 bases, and 17 bases separated the two germline ends. Germline V CDR1 and CDR2: GTSNPN, SVGIG (reference sequence). The CDR3: CAWTPGVLWDTQYF. The CDR3 DNA reads as TGTGCCTGGACCCCCGGGGTCCTATGGGATACGCAGTATTTT.

V is TRBV4-1 and J is TRBJ1-5; D uncertain. In germline, CDR1 is MGHRA, CDR2 YSYEKL. CDR3 length: 17 amino acids. V was cut by 1 base and J by 4 bases, with 17 bases left in between. The CDR3 bases are TGCGCCAGCAGCCAAGGGCGGGCCAAGTTTAGGAATCAGCCCCAGCATTTT. This encodes CASSQGRAKFRNQPQHF.

The chain uses TRBV6-5 and TRBJ1-2; D uncertain. V lost 5 bases and J lost 13, with 23 bases in between. Germline V lookup: CDR1 MNHEY, CDR2 SVGAGI. This CDR3 has 14 residues. CDR3 sequence (DNA): TGTGCCAGCAGTAACGGACCGGGGTTTGGTGCATGCACCTTC. Protein: CASSNGPGFGACTF.